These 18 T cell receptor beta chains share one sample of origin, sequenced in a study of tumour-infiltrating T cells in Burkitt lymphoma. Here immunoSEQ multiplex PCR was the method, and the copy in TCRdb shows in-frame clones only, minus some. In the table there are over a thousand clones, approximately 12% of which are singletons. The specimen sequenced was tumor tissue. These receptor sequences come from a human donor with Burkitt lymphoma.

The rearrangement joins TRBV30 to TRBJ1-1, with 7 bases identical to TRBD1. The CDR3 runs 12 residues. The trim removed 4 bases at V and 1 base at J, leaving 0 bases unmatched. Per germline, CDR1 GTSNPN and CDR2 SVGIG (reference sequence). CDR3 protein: CAWTGGNTEAFF. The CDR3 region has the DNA TGTGCCTGGACAGGGGGGAACACTGAAGCTTTCTTT.

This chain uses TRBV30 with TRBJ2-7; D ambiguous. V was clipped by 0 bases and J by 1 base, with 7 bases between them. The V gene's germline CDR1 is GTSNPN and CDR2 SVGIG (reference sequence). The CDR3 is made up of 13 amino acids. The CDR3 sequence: CAWSVRLSYEQYF. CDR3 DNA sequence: TGTGCCTGGAGTGTGCGATTATCCTACGAGCAGTACTTC.

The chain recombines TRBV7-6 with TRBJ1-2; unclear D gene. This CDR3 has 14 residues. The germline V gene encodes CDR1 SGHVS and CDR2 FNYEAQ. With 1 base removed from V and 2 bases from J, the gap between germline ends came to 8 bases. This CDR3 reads CASSLEARNYGYTF. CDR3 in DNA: TGTGCCAGCAGCTTAGAAGCACGAAACTATGGCTACACCTTC.

CDR3 sequence: CASSPGASDTDTQYF. CDR3 in DNA: TGTGCCAGTAGTCCTGGGGCTAGCGACACAGATACGCAGTATTTT. V and J are TRBV19 and TRBJ2-3; D is perhaps TRBD2 (6 bases). This CDR3 comprises 15 residues. With 5 bases removed from V and 2 bases from J, the gap between germline ends came to 14 bases. Germline values: CDR1 LNHDA, CDR2 SQIVND (reference sequence).

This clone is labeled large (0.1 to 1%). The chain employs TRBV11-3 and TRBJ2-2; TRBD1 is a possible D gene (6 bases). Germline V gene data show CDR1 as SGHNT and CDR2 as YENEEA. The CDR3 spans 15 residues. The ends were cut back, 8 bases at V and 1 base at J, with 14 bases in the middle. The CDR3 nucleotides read TGTGCCAGCCAAAGTTACAGGGAGAACACCGGGGAGCTGTTTTTT. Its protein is CASQSYRENTGELFF.

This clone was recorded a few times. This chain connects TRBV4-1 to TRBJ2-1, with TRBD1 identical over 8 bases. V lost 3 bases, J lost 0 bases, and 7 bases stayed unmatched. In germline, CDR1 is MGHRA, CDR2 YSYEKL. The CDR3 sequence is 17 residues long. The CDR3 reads CASSQNRGTSSYNEQFF. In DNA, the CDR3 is TGCGCCAGCAGCCAGAACAGGGGGACGAGCTCCTACAATGAGCAGTTCTTC.

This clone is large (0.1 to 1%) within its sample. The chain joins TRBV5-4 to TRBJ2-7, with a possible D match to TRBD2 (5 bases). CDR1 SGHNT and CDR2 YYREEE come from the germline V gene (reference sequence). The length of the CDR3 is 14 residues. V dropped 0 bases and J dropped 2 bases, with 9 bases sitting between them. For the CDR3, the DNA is TGTGCCAGCAGCTTGGGACCGGGGACCTACGAGCAGTACGTC. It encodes CASSLGPGTYEQYV.

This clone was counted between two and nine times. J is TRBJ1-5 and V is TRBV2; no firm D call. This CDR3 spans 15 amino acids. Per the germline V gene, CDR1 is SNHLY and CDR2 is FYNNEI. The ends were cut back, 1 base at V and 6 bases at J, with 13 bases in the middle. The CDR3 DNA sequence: TGTGCCAGCAGTGAAGGGGAGGGCAGACCTCAGCCCCAGCATTTT. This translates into CASSEGEGRPQPQHF.

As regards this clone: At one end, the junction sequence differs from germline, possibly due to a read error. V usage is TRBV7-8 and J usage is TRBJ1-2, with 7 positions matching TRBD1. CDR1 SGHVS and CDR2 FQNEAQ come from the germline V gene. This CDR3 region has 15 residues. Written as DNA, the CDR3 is TGTGCCAGCACTATCTCGGAGACAGGGCTATATGGCTACACTTTC. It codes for CASTISETGLYGYTF. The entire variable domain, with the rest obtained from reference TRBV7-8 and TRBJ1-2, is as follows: GAGVSQSPRYKVAKRGQDVALRCDPISGHVSLFWYQQALGQGPEFLTYFQNEAQLDKSGLPSDRFFAERPEGSVSTLKIQRTQQEDSAVYLCASTISETGLYGYTFGSGTRLTVV.

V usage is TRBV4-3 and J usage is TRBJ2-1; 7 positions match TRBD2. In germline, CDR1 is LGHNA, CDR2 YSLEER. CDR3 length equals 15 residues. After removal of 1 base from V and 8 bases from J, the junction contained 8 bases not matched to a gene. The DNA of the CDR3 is TGCGCCAGCAGCCAAGTTCAAGCGGGGCGGGATGAGCAGTTCTTC. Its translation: CASSQVQAGRDEQFF.

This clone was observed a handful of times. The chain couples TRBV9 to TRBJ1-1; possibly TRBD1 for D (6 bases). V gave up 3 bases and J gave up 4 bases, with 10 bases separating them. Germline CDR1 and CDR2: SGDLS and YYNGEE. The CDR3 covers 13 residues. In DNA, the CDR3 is TGTGCCAGCAGCGCACAGGGACGCACTGAAGCTTTCTTT. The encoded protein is CASSAQGRTEAFF. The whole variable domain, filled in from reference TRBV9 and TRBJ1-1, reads DSGVTQTPKHLITATGQRVTLRCSPRSGDLSVYWYQQSLDQGLQFLIQYYNGEERAKGNILERFSAQQFPDLHSELNLSSLELGDSALYFCASSAQGRTEAFFGQGTRLTVV.

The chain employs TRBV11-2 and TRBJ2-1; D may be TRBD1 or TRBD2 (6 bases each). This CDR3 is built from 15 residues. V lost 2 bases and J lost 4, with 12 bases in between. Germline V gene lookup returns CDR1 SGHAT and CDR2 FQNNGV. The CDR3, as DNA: TGTGCCAGCAGCTTACTCCGGGGGCCATACAATGAGCAGTTCTTC. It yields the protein CASSLLRGPYNEQFF. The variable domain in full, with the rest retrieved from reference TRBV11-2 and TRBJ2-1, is EAGVAQSPRYKIIEKRQSVAFWCNPISGHATLYWYQQILGQGPKLLIQFQNNGVVDDSQLPKDRFSAERLKGVDSTLKIQPAKLEDSAVYLCASSLLRGPYNEQFFGPGTRLTVL.

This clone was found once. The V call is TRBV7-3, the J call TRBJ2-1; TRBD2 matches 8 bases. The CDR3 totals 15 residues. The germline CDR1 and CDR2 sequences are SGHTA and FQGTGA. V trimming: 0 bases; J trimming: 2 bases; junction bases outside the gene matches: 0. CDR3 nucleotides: TGTGCCAGCAGCTTAACTAGCGGGGCCTACAATGAGCAGTTCTTC. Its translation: CASSLTSGAYNEQFF.

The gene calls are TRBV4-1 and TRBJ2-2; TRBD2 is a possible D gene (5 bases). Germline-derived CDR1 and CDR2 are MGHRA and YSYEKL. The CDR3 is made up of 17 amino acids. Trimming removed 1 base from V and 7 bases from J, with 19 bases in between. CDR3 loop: CASSQVTLVGVRGELFF. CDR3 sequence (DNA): TGCGCCAGCAGCCAAGTTACCCTAGTCGGGGTTCGCGGGGAGCTGTTTTTT.

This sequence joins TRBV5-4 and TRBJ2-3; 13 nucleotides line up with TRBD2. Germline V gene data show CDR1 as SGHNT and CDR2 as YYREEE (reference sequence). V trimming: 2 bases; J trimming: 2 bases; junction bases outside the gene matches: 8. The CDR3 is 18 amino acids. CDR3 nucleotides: TGTGCCAGCAGCTTCAGACTAGCGGGGGGTATCTTCACAGATACGCAGTATTTT. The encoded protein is CASSFRLAGGIFTDTQYF.

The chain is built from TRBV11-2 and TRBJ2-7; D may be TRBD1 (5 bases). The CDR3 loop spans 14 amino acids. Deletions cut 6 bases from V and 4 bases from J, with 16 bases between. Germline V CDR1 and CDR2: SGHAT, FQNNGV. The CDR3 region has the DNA TGTGCCAGCAGTTTACAGGCGATGGGTTACGAGCAGTACTTC. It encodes CASSLQAMGYEQYF.

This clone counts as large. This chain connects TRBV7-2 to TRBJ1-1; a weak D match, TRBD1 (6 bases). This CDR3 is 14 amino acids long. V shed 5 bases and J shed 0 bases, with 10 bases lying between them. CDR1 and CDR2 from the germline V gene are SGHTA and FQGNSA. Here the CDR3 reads CASSGGGVNTEAFF. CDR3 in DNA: TGTGCCAGCAGCGGGGGCGGAGTGAACACTGAAGCTTTCTTT.

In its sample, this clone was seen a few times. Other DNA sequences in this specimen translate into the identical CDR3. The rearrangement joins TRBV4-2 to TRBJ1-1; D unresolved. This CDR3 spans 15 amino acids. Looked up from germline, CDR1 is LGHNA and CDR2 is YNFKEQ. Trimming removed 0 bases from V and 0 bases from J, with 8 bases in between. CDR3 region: CASSQEIVLNTEAFF. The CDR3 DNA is TGTGCCAGCAGCCAAGAGATTGTGTTGAACACTGAAGCTTTCTTT.